This TCR beta chain was captured by sequencing in a study of blood T cell repertoires in COVID-19 (dated by TCRdb to between 2020 and 2021). About the investigation overall: Samples from collaborators originated in the United States, Italy and Spain and spanned both the acute and convalescent phases of COVID-19. The material from the prospective study consisted of cDNA or gDNA derived from T cells, B-cell-depleted T cells, or PBMCs. The dataset comprised deeply sampled blood TCRbeta repertoires from subjects exposed to, actively infected with, or recovered from COVID-19. A freely available public database, intended as a resource for researchers studying the immune response to SARS-CoV-2, is where the repertoires were released. Samples were obtained from the ongoing ImmuneRACE study (first 160 participants) and from over a thousand subjects provided by 6 global collaborators. The sample metadata nearly always contained a de-identified subject ID, COVID-19 status, age in years and sex. HLA class I and class II types, where available, came from metadata supplied by the sample provider rather than from assay-based typing.

Collaborating institutions collected whole blood in K2EDTA tubes following their own protocols. For TCRbeta analysis, collaborators shipped samples as frozen whole blood, isolated PBMCs, or DNA extracted from either of those sample types. The paper as a whole reports these results and caveats: The amount of clinical and demographic metadata varied by source and participant and was provided uncurated.

Remarks on this clone: This clone's antigen is unknown. Base qualities are missing; no much larger clone stands one base away.

From a lookup of the germline V gene, CDR1 and CDR2 are MGHRA and YSYEKL. Trimming removed 3 bases from V and 0 bases from J, leaving 12 bases between the germline ends. Taken from cysteine to phenylalanine, the CDR3 has 16 residues. The sequence is cut down to CDR3 DNA, 48 bases in frame from base 1. TCRbeta CDR3 regions were amplified from genomic DNA by means of the immunoSEQ Assay, a bias-controlled multiplex PCR. The source study handled its data this way. The number of nucleated cells in each sample was estimated from the amplification of reference gene primers within the assay. To quantify the absolute abundance of each unique TCRbeta CDR3 rearrangement, sequence reads were collapsed and filtered. For each sample, productive Simpson clonality was calculated as the square root of Simpson's diversity index across productive rearrangements. TCRdb took over this immuneACCESS table, retaining in-frame rearrangements with V and J assigned. Such tables are incomplete; in checked studies, under half of the missing clones stem from an unresolved V gene, and the remainder is unexplained. The V and J calls and clone size come from that table; D and trimming were worked out from the DNA. This sample lists about 270,000 clones; around four fifths were detected once. Together, the top ten hold around 4% of the sample.

This sequence originates from a woman aged 45 to 65 with active or convalescent COVID-19. Rearrangement joined TRBV4-1 to TRBJ2-1; the D region possibly corresponds to TRBD2 (6 bases align). The sample taken for sequencing was peripheral blood. The DNA is TGCGCCAGCAGCCACGGACTACGGGGCTCCTACAATGAGCAGTTCTTC. Its translation is CASSHGLRGSYNEQFF.